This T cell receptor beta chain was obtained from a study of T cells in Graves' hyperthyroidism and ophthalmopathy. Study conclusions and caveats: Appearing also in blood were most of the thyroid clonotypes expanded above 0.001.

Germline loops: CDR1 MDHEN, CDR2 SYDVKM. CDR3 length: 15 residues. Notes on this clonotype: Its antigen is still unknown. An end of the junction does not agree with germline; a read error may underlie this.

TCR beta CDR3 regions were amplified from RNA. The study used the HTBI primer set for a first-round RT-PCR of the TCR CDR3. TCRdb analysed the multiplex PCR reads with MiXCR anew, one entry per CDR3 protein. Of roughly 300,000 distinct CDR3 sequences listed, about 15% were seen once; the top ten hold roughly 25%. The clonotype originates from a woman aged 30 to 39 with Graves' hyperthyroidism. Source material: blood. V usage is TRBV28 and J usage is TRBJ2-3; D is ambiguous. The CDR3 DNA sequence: TGTGCCAGCAGTTTGGGCAGCCTAATCACAGATACGCAGTATTTC. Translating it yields CASSLGSLITDTQYF.